Listed below are T cell receptor beta chains from one sample, sequenced in a study of shared clonotypes between healthy human individuals. Libraries were prepared by immunoSEQ multiplex PCR; TCRdb keeps only in-frame clonotypes and omits some of them. Among some 510,000 clones listed, approximately 79% were seen once. Sequences were obtained from PBMCs. These receptors all come from a woman between 35 and 50 years old in good health. Some clones in this sample may be carry-over from other donors' samples. Each CDR3 is given with its conserved first and last residue. A D gene is named only where the DNA matches it firmly. Clone size is stated in some rows and not others, as once, few, many or a class when expanded.

>TRBJ2-3|.|TRBV28|many
TGTGCCAGCAGTTTACCGAATGGGGGGTGGGGCACAGATACGCAGTATTTT
CASSLPNGGWGTDTQYF
>TRBJ2-1|TRBD2|TRBV28|.
TGTGCCAGCAGTTTAAACCCCGGGACTAGCGGGATATATGAGCAGTTCTTC
CASSLNPGTSGIYEQFF
>TRBJ2-2|TRBD1|TRBV19|.
TGTGCCAGTAGCCACGGACAGGGGAGCGAGGCCGGGGAGCTGTTTTTT
CASSHGQGSEAGELFF
>TRBJ2-5|.|TRBV7-9|.
TGTGCCAGCAGCTTAGATGGGGTCCAAGAGACCCAGTACTTC
CASSLDGVQETQYF
>TRBJ2-3|.|TRBV4-2|.
TGTGCCAGCAGCCCGCGAAAGGCGGGCCGCACAGATACGCAGTATTTT
CASSPRKAGRTDTQYF
>TRBJ2-5|.|TRBV15|few
TGTGCCACCAAGAGGGGGGGCAGGGAGACCCAGTACTTC
CATKRGGRETQYF
>TRBJ2-7|TRBD1|TRBV6-1|.
TGTGCCAGCTTCGGGCAGGGGGCGTCCGAGCAGTACTTC
CASFGQGASEQYF
>TRBJ2-1|.|TRBV7-8|.
TGTGCCAGCAGCTTAAGGTCAGGGTTGAGTGAGCAGTTCTTC
CASSLRSGLSEQFF
>TRBJ1-2|TRBD1|TRBV6-1|.
TGTGCCAGCACCAGGGACAGAATCCCCCTAAGTGGCTACACCTTC
CASTRDRIPLSGYTF
>TRBJ2-1|.|TRBV6-5|.
TGTGCCAGCAGTTACGGCGGAGACTACAATGAGCAGTTCTTC
CASSYGGDYNEQFF
>TRBJ2-2|.|TRBV14|.
TGTGCCAGCAGCCAAGCTCGGAGGAACACCGGGGAGCTGTTTTTT
CASSQARRNTGELFF
>TRBJ1-5|.|TRBV19|.
TGTGCCAGTAGCGATCAGGGTAATCAGCCCCAGCATTTT
CASSDQGNQPQHF
>TRBJ2-7|.|TRBV30|.
TGTGCCTGGAGTAGACTCCAAAGCGGTGAGCAGTACTTC
CAWSRLQSGEQYF
>TRBJ2-7|.|TRBV10-1|.
TGCGCCAGCAGTGAGTCTAGCAGCTACGAGCAGTACTTC
CASSESSSYEQYF
>TRBJ1-3|.|TRBV6-5|.
TGTGCCAGCAGTTACTCGAGGGTAACAGGAAACACCATATATTTT
CASSYSRVTGNTIYF
>TRBJ2-7|TRBD2|TRBV6-1|once
TGTGCCAGCAGTAATAGCGGGAAAGGGGGTTGGGAGCAGTACTTC
CASSNSGKGGWEQYF
>TRBJ2-1|TRBD2|TRBV28|.
TGTGCCAGCAGTTCCGGACTAGCGGGAACCCCCTACAATGAGCAGTTCTTC
CASSSGLAGTPYNEQFF
>TRBJ2-1|.|TRBV19|many
TGTGCCAGTAGTATGTGGCGGGGAGGCCACAATGAGCAGTTCTTC
CASSMWRGGHNEQFF
>TRBJ2-7|TRBD2|TRBV11-2|.
TGTGCCAGCAGTCGGACTAGCGGGACCTCCTACGAGCAGTACTTC
CASSRTSGTSYEQYF
>TRBJ2-3|TRBD2|TRBV6-1|.
TGTGCCAGCAGTGACCCCGGGACTAGCGGGAGGGCAGCAGATACGCAGTATTTT
CASSDPGTSGRAADTQYF
>TRBJ1-4|.|TRBV18|.
TGTGCCAGCTCACCAGGGACCCCGAATGAAAAACTGTTTTTT
CASSPGTPNEKLFF
>TRBJ1-5|.|TRBV6-1|.
TGTGCCAGCACCCTAACCGGGACCCCTGATCAGCCCCAGCATTTT
CASTLTGTPDQPQHF
>TRBJ1-2|.|TRBV27|.
TGTGCCAGCAGTTCGGTTTGGGCAAATGATGGCTACACCTTC
CASSSVWANDGYTF
>TRBJ2-1|TRBD2|TRBV25-1|medium-sized
TGTGCCAGCAGTGAGGGGGCGGGAGGGTGGTACAATGAGCAGTTCTTC
CASSEGAGGWYNEQFF
>TRBJ1-1|.|TRBV5-8|.
TGTGCCAGCAGCTTGGCGGACACGCCGAACACTGAAGCTTTCTTT
CASSLADTPNTEAFF
>TRBJ1-2|TRBD1|TRBV5-1|.
TGCGCCAGCAGCTTGAACAGGGGGGAAGGTGGCTACACCTTC
CASSLNRGEGGYTF
>TRBJ2-5|TRBD1|TRBV7-2|.
TGTGCCAGCAGCGGCTTGGTCGGACAGGGGTACCAAGAGACCCAGTACTTC
CASSGLVGQGYQETQYF
>TRBJ2-1|TRBD2|TRBV7-9|.
TGTGCCAGCAGCCCGGGGGGTGGGAGGGCCACCAATGAGCAGTTCTTC
CASSPGGGRATNEQFF
>TRBJ2-3|TRBD1|TRBV29-1|.
TGCAGCGTAAGCACAGGGGATCCCACAGATACGCAGTATTTT
CSVSTGDPTDTQYF
>TRBJ2-1|TRBD2|TRBV7-3|.
TGTGCCAGCAGCTTAAAGAGGACTAGCCATGAGCAGTTCTTC
CASSLKRTSHEQFF
>TRBJ1-2|TRBD1|TRBV10-2|.
TGCGCCAGCAGTGATCGTAGGGGGCGCGACTATGGCTACACCTTC
CASSDRRGRDYGYTF
>TRBJ1-1|.|TRBV6-6|once
TGTGCCAGCAGCCCACTCGGCCAGGGAATGAACACTGAAGCTTTCTTT
CASSPLGQGMNTEAFF
>TRBJ2-4|TRBD1|TRBV28|.
TGTGCCAGCAGTAAGGGACAGGGGGCTTTATCGGACATTCAGTACTTC
CASSKGQGALSDIQYF
>TRBJ2-3|TRBD2|TRBV5-1|.
TGCGCCAGCAGCGCGGAGGGGCGGGAGAGCACAGATACGCAGTATTTT
CASSAEGRESTDTQYF
>TRBJ1-1|.|TRBV7-9|.
TGTGCCAGCAGCTTACACAGGGAAAACACTGAAGCTTTCTTT
CASSLHRENTEAFF
>TRBJ2-1|TRBD2|TRBV27|.
TGTGCCAGCAGTCTCCGCGGGGGGGCATATGAGTTCTTC
CASSLRGGAYEFF
>TRBJ2-1|.|TRBV5-1|once
TGCGCCAGCAGTACGGCTAGCCGCTCCTACAATGAGCAGTTCTTC
CASSTASRSYNEQFF
>TRBJ1-3|.|TRBV6-5|.
TGTGCCAGCACGGGGCATAACTCTGGAAACACCATATATTTT
CASTGHNSGNTIYF
>TRBJ2-7|.|TRBV28|.
TGTGCCAGCACACCTCCCGGGGCGGCCTACGAGCAGTACTTC
CASTPPGAAYEQYF
>TRBJ1-1|.|TRBV28|.
TGTGCCAGCAGTTTAGTAGGGGGCACTGAAGCTTTCTTT
CASSLVGGTEAFF
>TRBJ2-3|.|TRBV19|.
TGTGCCAGTAGGGCGGAGGCAGATACGCAGTATTTT
CASRAEADTQYF